These 10 T cell receptor beta chains share one sample of origin, sequenced in a study of T cell clonality in common variable immunodeficiency (dated by TCRdb to the mid-2010s). Library prep was done by the immunoSEQ multiplex PCR assay. TCRdb provides this immuneACCESS table in a form limited to in-frame rearrangements. Some clones are lacking; in checked studies, under half of them reflect an unresolved V gene, and why the rest are absent is not known. For this sample the table reports fewer than 75,000 clones, with no clone seen just once. Of the sample, around 1.7% falls within the top ten clones. Sample: peripheral blood mononuclear cells. These receptors were collected from a person aged 18 to 75 in good health.

This clone was recorded many times. The missing CDR3 end, 3 residues past where the read stops, is filled in from the germline J gene. The chain has TRBV10-3 and TRBJ2-7; 10 bases fit TRBD2. The CDR3 runs to 19 residues. Germline CDR1 and CDR2: ENHRY and SYGVKD. V lost 1 base, J lost 4 bases, and 16 bases stayed unmatched. CDR3 DNA (partial): TGTGCCATCAGTGAGTTACAGTCATCGCTAGCGGGAGTTCCGTACGAG. Amino acids: CAISELQSSLAGVPYE. The entire CDR3 reads CAISELQSSLAGVPYEQYF.

The table lists this clone with many counts. CDR3 DNA (partial): TGTGCCAGCAGCTTACGCTACAATGAG. It encodes CASSLRYNE. The full CDR3 sequence reads CASSLRYNEQFF. J is TRBJ2-1 and V is TRBV7-2; D remains ambiguous. Coverage ceases 3 residues before the CDR3 finishes, and the germline J gene fills in the end. Germline loops: CDR1 SGHTA, CDR2 FQGNSA. This CDR3 region has 12 residues. Trimming cost V 2 bases and J 3 bases, with 2 bases left between them.

This clone has a count of ten or more. The CDR3 end falls 3 residues outside the read, so it is completed with the germline J gene. The rearrangement uses TRBV5-1 and TRBJ1-4, with a weak D call TRBD1 (5 bases). CDR3 length: 15 residues. Germline V gene data show CDR1 as SGHRS and CDR2 as YFSETQ. The ends were cut back, 2 bases at V and 7 bases at J, with 15 bases in the middle. CDR3 residues: CASSFGIRAGEKLFF. The covered CDR3 bases are TGCGCCAGCAGCTTCGGGATCAGGGCCGGTGAAAAA.

This clone was recorded many times. Read coverage stops 3 residues before the CDR3 terminus; the germline J gene supplies the remainder. V is TRBV6-1 and J is TRBJ2-3; 7 bases match TRBD2. CDR1 is MNHNS, CDR2 SASEGT, per germline. The trim removed 4 bases at V and 4 bases at J, leaving 8 bases unmatched. The CDR3 has 15 residues. The part of the CDR3 DNA that was read is TGTGCCAGCAGTGTTCCTAGCGGTATCCCAGATACG. Its protein product is CASSVPSGIPDT. The entire CDR3 reads CASSVPSGIPDTQYF.

This clone showed up many times. The read ends 3 residues shy of where the CDR3 ends; the end is completed using the germline J gene. The chain has TRBV5-4 and TRBJ1-2; a possible D gene is TRBD1 (5 bases). The V gene's germline CDR1 is SGHNT and CDR2 YYREEE (reference sequence). The CDR3 covers 13 residues. CDR3 DNA (partial): TGTGCCAGCAGCTCAGACAGCGCCGAGGGC. Amino acid sequence: CASSSDSAEG. The whole CDR3 protein reads CASSSDSAEGYTF.

The sample holds many counts of this clone. This CDR3 is CAWSVYGSNQPQHF. The CDR3 bases that were read are TGTGCCTGGAGTGTATATGGCAGCAATCAGCCC. The chain is built from TRBV30 and TRBJ1-5; D is undetermined. The missing CDR3 end, 3 residues past where the read stops, is filled in from the germline J gene. In germline, CDR1 is GTSNPN, CDR2 SVGIG (reference sequence). There are 14 residues in the CDR3. Trimming left V 0 bases short and J 1 base short, with 7 bases between.

This clone was detected ten times or more. The sequenced fragment ends 3 residues before the CDR3 boundary, so the rest is inferred from the germline J gene. The V gene is TRBV5-6, the J gene TRBJ1-6; D not certain. V was clipped by 2 bases and J by 10 bases, with 13 bases between them. The germline V gene encodes CDR1 SGHDT and CDR2 YYEEEE. CDR3 length equals 14 residues. This CDR3 reads CASSFSLSGSPLHF. The covered CDR3 bases are TGTGCCAGCAGCTTCTCGTTATCCGGGTCACCC.

Ten or more counts support this clone. With the read ending 3 residues before the CDR3 end, the germline J gene is used to fill in that end. The V and J genes are TRBV4-1 and TRBJ1-5, with 9 bases aligning to TRBD1. The V gene's germline CDR1 is MGHRA and CDR2 YSYEKL. This CDR3 is 18 amino acids long. V was pared by 4 bases and J by 2 bases, with 12 bases of the junction left unmatched. The covered CDR3 bases are TGCGCCAGCAGCCGACCAGGACAGGGGTACATGGGCAATCAGCCC. Translating gives CASSRPGQGYMGNQP. The CDR3 as a whole reads CASSRPGQGYMGNQPQHF.

This clone was detected many times. The read halts 3 residues ahead of the CDR3 end, with the missing end drawn from the germline J gene. V usage is TRBV11-2 and J usage is TRBJ2-1; D might be TRBD1 (5 bases). Per the germline V gene, CDR1 is SGHAT and CDR2 is FQNNGV. Trimming left V 5 bases short and J 0 bases short, with 11 bases between. The CDR3 consists of 15 residues. The CDR3 bases that were read are TGTGCCAGCAGCGCCTTAAGGGGCTCCTACAATGAG. Translated, it gives CASSALRGSYNE. The whole CDR3 region reads CASSALRGSYNEQFF.

This clone was counted ten times or more. The sequenced fragment ends 3 residues before the CDR3 boundary, so the rest is inferred from the germline J gene. This sequence joins TRBV29-1 and TRBJ1-3; TRBD1 is a possible D gene (6 bases). The CDR3 consists of 14 residues. Trimming pared 4 bases from V and 0 bases from J, leaving 10 bases between. CDR1 SQVTM and CDR2 ANQGSEA come from the germline V gene. Partial CDR3 DNA: TGCAGCGTTGTACCGGGACACTCTGGAAACACC. Protein: CSVVPGHSGNT. The full CDR3 protein reads CSVVPGHSGNTIYF.